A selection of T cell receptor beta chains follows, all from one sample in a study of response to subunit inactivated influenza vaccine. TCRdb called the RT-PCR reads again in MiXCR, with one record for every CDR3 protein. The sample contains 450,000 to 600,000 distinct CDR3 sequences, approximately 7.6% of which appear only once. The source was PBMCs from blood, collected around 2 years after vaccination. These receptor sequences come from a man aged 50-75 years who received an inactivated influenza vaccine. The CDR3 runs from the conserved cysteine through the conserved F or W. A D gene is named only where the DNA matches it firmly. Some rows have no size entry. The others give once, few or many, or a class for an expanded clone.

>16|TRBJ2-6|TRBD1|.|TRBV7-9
CASSKRQGTGANVLTF
TGTGCCAGCAGCAAACGACAGGGGACTGGGGCCAACGTCCTGACTTTC
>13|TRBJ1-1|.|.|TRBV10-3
CAISDQGRTEAFF
TGTGCCATCAGTGACCAAGGTAGGACTGAAGCTTTCTTT
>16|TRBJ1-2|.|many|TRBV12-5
CASGPSEGRTNYGYTF
TGTGCTAGTGGGCCTTCCGAGGGAAGGACTAACTATGGCTACACCTTC
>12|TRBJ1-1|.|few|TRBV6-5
CASGGAGPEAFF
TGTGCCAGCGGAGGGGCTGGGCCTGAAGCTTTCTTT
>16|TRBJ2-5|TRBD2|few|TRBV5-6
CASSNNPGGLWETQYF
TGTGCCAGCAGCAATAACCCGGGGGGGCTTTGGGAGACCCAGTACTTC
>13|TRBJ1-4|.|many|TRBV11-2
CASSLDRRGKLFF
TGTGCCAGCAGCTTAGATCGACGAGGCAAACTGTTTTTT
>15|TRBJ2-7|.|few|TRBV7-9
CASSLGAGKFYEQYF
TGTGCCAGCAGCTTAGGGGCAGGGAAATTCTACGAGCAGTACTTC
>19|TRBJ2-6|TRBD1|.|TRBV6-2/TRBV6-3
CASSYSSGGLSSGANVLTF
TGTGCCAGCAGTTACTCATCAGGGGGTCTCAGCTCTGGGGCCAACGTCCTGACTTTC
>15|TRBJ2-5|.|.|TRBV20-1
CSAPFDGARQETQYF
TGCAGTGCTCCCTTCGATGGGGCCCGACAAGAGACCCAGTACTTC
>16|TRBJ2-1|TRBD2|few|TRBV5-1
CASSLQGTSGSAEQFF
TGCGCCAGCAGCTTGCAAGGGACTAGCGGGAGTGCTGAGCAGTTCTTC
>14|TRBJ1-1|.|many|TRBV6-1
CASSTLQGNTEAFF
TGTGCCAGCAGTACGTTACAGGGGAACACTGAAGCTTTCTTT
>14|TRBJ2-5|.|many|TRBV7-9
CASSLTTGQETQYF
TGTGCCAGCAGCCTTACAACGGGCCAAGAGACCCAGTACTTC
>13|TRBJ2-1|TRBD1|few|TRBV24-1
CATGGQGSNEQFF
TGTGCCACCGGCGGACAGGGCTCCAATGAGCAGTTCTTC
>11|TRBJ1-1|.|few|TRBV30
CAWGFNTEAFF
TGTGCCTGGGGGTTCAACACTGAAGCTTTCTTT
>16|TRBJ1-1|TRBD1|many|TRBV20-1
CSARGRGTATIREAFF
TGCAGTGCTAGAGGAAGGGGGACAGCAACGATCAGGGAAGCTTTCTTT
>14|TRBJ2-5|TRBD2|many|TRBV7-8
CASSLGLAGQTQYF
TGTGCCAGCAGCCTCGGACTAGCGGGACAGACCCAGTACTTC
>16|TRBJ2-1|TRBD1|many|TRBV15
CATSRGVYRGSDEQFF
TGTGCCACCAGCAGAGGGGTTTACAGGGGGAGCGATGAGCAGTTCTTC
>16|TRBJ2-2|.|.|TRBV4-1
CASSQSGGATPGELFF
TGCGCCAGCAGCCAATCTGGGGGGGCGACCCCCGGGGAGCTGTTTTTT
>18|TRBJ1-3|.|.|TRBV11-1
CASSFEWGRKISGNTIYF
TGTGCCAGCAGCTTCGAATGGGGTAGGAAGATCTCTGGAAACACCATATATTTT
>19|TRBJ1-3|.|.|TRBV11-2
CASSPGGGSRLLSGNTIYF
TGTGCCAGCAGCCCCGGTGGGGGATCTCGACTCCTCTCTGGAAACACCATATATTTT
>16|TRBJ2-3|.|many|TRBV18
CASSPVAGVSTDTQYF
TGTGCCAGCTCACCCGTTGCCGGCGTCAGCACAGATACGCAGTATTTT
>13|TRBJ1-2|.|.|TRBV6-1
CASRSWIDYGYTF
TGTGCCAGCAGATCATGGATTGACTATGGCTACACCTTC
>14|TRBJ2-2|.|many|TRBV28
CASRRGVGTGELFF
TGTGCCAGCAGGAGGGGAGTTGGTACCGGGGAGCTGTTTTTT
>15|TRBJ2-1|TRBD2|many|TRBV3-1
CASSPLAGKYNEQFF
TGTGCCAGCAGCCCGCTAGCGGGGAAGTACAATGAGCAGTTCTTC
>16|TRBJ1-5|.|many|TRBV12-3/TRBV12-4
CASSLGQGWSNQPQHF
TGTGCCAGCAGTTTAGGGCAGGGTTGGAGCAATCAGCCCCAGCATTTT
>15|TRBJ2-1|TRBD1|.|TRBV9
CASSGGQGGYNEQFF
TGTGCCAGCAGCGGAGGACAGGGGGGCTACAATGAGCAGTTCTTC
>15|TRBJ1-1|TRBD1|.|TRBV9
CASSEGTGSNTEAFF
TGTGCCAGCAGCGAGGGGACAGGGTCGAACACTGAAGCTTTCTTT